The 19 T cell receptor beta chains given below trace back to one sample, sequenced in a study of blood T cell repertoires in COVID-19. Repertoires were generated with immunoSEQ multiplex PCR, while TCRdb's copy carries only in-frame clones and drops some. Counted here are 250,000 to 400,000 clones, about 90% occurring once; the ten biggest clones make up 5.3%. The specimen was PBMCs or T cells enriched from blood (not recorded which). These receptors came from a woman aged 30 to 39 who had recovered from COVID-19.

Turning to this clone: The same CDR3 can be traced to other DNA sequences in this sample. Here the CDR3 DNA reads TGTGCCAGCAGCTCGAAAGAGGGCGGGGGTCAAATTCTCGAGTTCTTC. It codes for CASSSKEGGGQILEFF. V and J are TRBV7-3 and TRBJ2-1; the match to TRBD2 covers 7 bases. J lost 14 bases, V lost 4 bases, and 20 bases had no gene match. The CDR3 has 16 residues. The V gene's germline CDR1 is SGHTA and CDR2 FQGTGA.

The chain uses TRBV11-2 and TRBJ2-7, with 10 bases lining up with TRBD1. This CDR3 is built from 17 residues. From germline, CDR1 is SGHAT and CDR2 FQNNGV. With V trimmed by 5 bases and J by 0 bases, 10 bases remained unmatched. The CDR3 sequence is CASSPITGTGDSYEQYF. The CDR3 coding sequence is TGTGCCAGCAGCCCGATTACCGGGACAGGGGACTCCTACGAGCAGTACTTC. The full variable domain, rest sourced from reference TRBV11-2 and TRBJ2-7, is EAGVAQSPRYKIIEKRQSVAFWCNPISGHATLYWYQQILGQGPKLLIQFQNNGVVDDSQLPKDRFSAERLKGVDSTLKIQPAKLEDSAVYLCASSPITGTGDSYEQYFGPGTRLTVT.

This clone occurred a few times. The rearrangement links TRBV7-6 to TRBJ1-2; the D is unclear. V gave up 5 bases and J gave up 6 bases, with 19 bases separating them. This CDR3 comprises 15 residues. Germline CDR1 is SGHVS and CDR2 is FNYEAQ. The CDR3 DNA sequence: TGTGCCAGCAGCCTGGAGGCGGATCCCTACAATGGCTACACCTTC. Residues: CASSLEADPYNGYTF.

The chain links TRBV11-2 to TRBJ1-3; D remains ambiguous. This CDR3 spans 14 amino acids. V lost 3 bases and J lost 3, with 9 bases in between. Germline loops: CDR1 SGHAT, CDR2 FQNNGV. The CDR3 bases are TGTGCCAGCAGCTTTGCGGGAGTTGGAAACACCATATATTTT. Residues: CASSFAGVGNTIYF.

The CDR3 here is CASSLGPGEYGYTF. CDR3 sequence (DNA): TGCGCCAGCAGCTTGGGGCCAGGGGAATATGGCTACACCTTC. V and J are TRBV5-1 and TRBJ1-2, with D perhaps matching TRBD1 (6 bases). V gave up 0 bases and J gave up 5 bases, with 11 bases separating them. This CDR3 comprises 14 residues. CDR1 SGHRS and CDR2 YFSETQ come from the germline V gene.

V usage is TRBV24-1 and J usage is TRBJ2-1; 14 positions agree with TRBD2. With V trimmed by 4 bases and J by 8 bases, 6 bases remained unmatched. From germline, CDR1 is KGHDR and CDR2 SFDVKD. This CDR3 spans 16 amino acids. The CDR3 region has the DNA TGTGCCACCAGTGACTCTCCGGGACTAGCGGGGGATGAGCAGTTCTTC. It specifies CATSDSPGLAGDEQFF.

This chain joins TRBV10-3 and TRBJ2-2; possible D gene TRBD1, 6 bases. Germline V gene data show CDR1 as ENHRY and CDR2 as SYGVKD. The CDR3 consists of 15 residues. V was clipped by 5 bases and J by 4 bases, with 14 bases between them. The CDR3 DNA is TGTGCCATCAGTTCTAAGACAGGTGGCACCGGGGAGCTGTTTTTT. Protein: CAISSKTGGTGELFF.

The gene calls are TRBV4-3 and TRBJ2-3; TRBD2 is a possible D gene (5 bases). The CDR3 is 15 amino acids. V was trimmed by 1 base and J by 1 base, leaving 9 bases between them. The germline gives CDR1 LGHNA, CDR2 YSLEER. The CDR3, as DNA: TGCGCCAGCAGCCAAGCCCTGGGAGGCACAGATACGCAGTATTTT. It translates to CASSQALGGTDTQYF.

The genes are TRBV6-5 and TRBJ1-3; the D gene is possibly TRBD1 (5 bases). This CDR3 region has 15 residues. Trimming left V 5 bases short and J 2 bases short, with 13 bases between. Germline V lookup: CDR1 MNHEY, CDR2 SVGAGI. CDR3 DNA sequence: TGTGCCAGCAGTCCCCTGCGGGGGGCTGGAAACACCATATATTTT. It codes for CASSPLRGAGNTIYF.

This chain joins TRBV5-8 and TRBJ1-1; 10 nucleotides match TRBD1. The junction had 2 bases not matched to a gene; V was cut back by 5 bases and J by 1 base. CDR3 length: 14 amino acids. Germline assignment: CDR1 SGHTS and CDR2 YDEGEE. The CDR3 protein is CASRDRGRNTEAFF. The CDR3 region has the DNA TGTGCCAGCAGGGACAGGGGGAGGAACACTGAAGCTTTCTTT.

V gene TRBV11-2 combines with J gene TRBJ1-4; unclear D gene. Germline V gene data show CDR1 as SGHAT and CDR2 as FQNNGV. V was trimmed by 5 bases and J by 12 bases, leaving 19 bases between them. The CDR3 length is 14 residues. The CDR3 loop is CASSGLVGMSELFF. The CDR3 DNA follows: TGTGCCAGCAGCGGACTGGTGGGGATGTCAGAACTGTTTTTT.

The chain joins TRBV5-4 to TRBJ2-6, with D unclear. This CDR3 is built from 16 residues. V was cut by 3 bases and J by 0 bases, with 10 bases left in between. CDR1 is SGHNT, CDR2 YYREEE, per germline (reference sequence). The CDR3 DNA reads TGTGCCAGCAGCTCTACATACAGCTCTGGGGCCAACGTCCTGACTTTC. Residues: CASSSTYSSGANVLTF.

To note about this clone: A read error may produce the germline difference seen at one junction end. The rearrangement uses TRBV29-1 and TRBJ2-2, with 9 bases matching TRBD2. This CDR3 contains 16 residues. The germline gives CDR1 SQVTM, CDR2 ANQGSEA. The CDR3 here is CRVAARRGGLTGELFF. Written as DNA, the CDR3 is TGCCGCGTCGCTGCCCGGCGGGGGGGCCTCACCGGGGAGCTGTTTTTT.

This clone was detected ten times or more. The chain recombines TRBV14 with TRBJ1-3, with D hard to call. Germline lookup yields CDR1 SGHDN and CDR2 FVKESK. V lost 4 bases and J lost 0, with 13 bases in between. This CDR3 region has 16 residues. The CDR3 protein is CASSRRSGLSGNTIYF. CDR3 sequence (DNA): TGTGCCAGCAGCCGCCGTTCGGGTCTCTCTGGAAACACCATATATTTT.

The chain employs TRBV5-1 and TRBJ1-4; D unresolved. CDR1 is SGHRS, CDR2 YFSETQ, per germline. V gave up 4 bases and J gave up 4 bases, with 17 bases separating them. This CDR3 region has 16 residues. The CDR3 region has the DNA TGCGCCAGCAGCCCAGAGGGAGACATCCGTAATGAAAAACTGTTTTTT. This gives the protein CASSPEGDIRNEKLFF.

This clone was counted once. The rearrangement links TRBV28 to TRBJ1-5; TRBD1 matches 7 bases. Per germline, CDR1 MDHEN and CDR2 SYDVKM. The CDR3 totals 12 residues. V was pared by 5 bases and J by 7 bases, with 2 bases of the junction left unmatched. CDR3 loop: CASSQGGQPQHF. DNA for the CDR3: TGTGCCAGCAGTCAGGGGGGCCAGCCCCAGCATTTT.

The rearrangement uses TRBV30 and TRBJ2-7, with D tentatively TRBD1 (6 bases). Trimming removed 3 bases at V and 0 bases at J, with 15 bases between. The CDR3 sequence is 15 residues long. The germline CDR1 and CDR2 sequences are GTSNPN and SVGIG (reference sequence). The CDR3 DNA is TGTGCCTGGAGCGCAGGGGCCACCCCCTCCTACGAGCAGTACTTC. Translation: CAWSAGATPSYEQYF.

The chain combines TRBV10-3 with TRBJ1-2; no reliable D call. CDR1 ENHRY and CDR2 SYGVKD come from the germline V gene. The V gene lost 2 bases and the J gene lost 2 bases, with 9 bases spanning the gap. This CDR3 comprises 14 residues. This CDR3 reads CAISEGWQNYGYTF. Here the CDR3 DNA reads TGTGCCATCAGTGAGGGTTGGCAGAACTATGGCTACACCTTC.

The chain combines TRBV7-2 with TRBJ2-2; 9 positions match TRBD2. The CDR3 is 15 residues long. J was trimmed by 4 bases and V by 1 base; bases with no gene match: 1. Per the germline V gene, CDR1 is SGHTA and CDR2 is FQGNSA. The CDR3 loop is CASSLVRGGTGELFF. The DNA for the CDR3 is TGTGCCAGCAGCTTAGTGCGGGGGGGCACCGGGGAGCTGTTTTTT.